Listed below are T cell receptor beta chains from one sample, sequenced in a study of T-cell reconstitution after alpha-beta-depleted transplantation in children. TCRdb ran MiXCR on the PCR reads and lists one entry per CDR3 protein. The sample gives some 830,000 distinct CDR3 sequences, about 15% of which show up once; around 5% is in the top ten. The sequencing used PBMCs, mostly from graft donor cells, collected 360 days after TCRalphabeta/CD19-depleted stem cell transplant. The receptors derive from a male patient under 18 who had a stem cell transplant for acute lymphoblastic leukemia, so the T cells may come from the graft donor. The CDR3 runs from the conserved cysteine through the conserved F or W. The D gene is left open where the match is weak. Size tells how often a clone was seen (once, few, many) or the class of an expanded clone, and some rows leave it out.

v_gene: TRBV14; j_gene: TRBJ1-1; d_gene: -; abundance: -; CDR3aa: CASSRQQARNTEAFF; CDR3nt: TGTGCCAGCAGCCGTCAACAGGCTCGGAACACTGAAGCTTTCTTT
v_gene: TRBV24-1; j_gene: TRBJ2-3; d_gene: -; abundance: few; CDR3aa: CATQSAGSTDTQYF; CDR3nt: TGTGCCACCCAATCGGCAGGTAGCACAGATACGCAGTATTTT
v_gene: TRBV12-5; j_gene: TRBJ2-7; d_gene: TRBD2; abundance: few; CDR3aa: CASGLVPLGLARHSSYEQYF; CDR3nt: TGTGCTAGTGGTTTGGTACCCCTAGGACTAGCGCGACACAGCTCCTACGAGCAGTACTTC
v_gene: TRBV19; j_gene: TRBJ2-3; d_gene: -; abundance: -; CDR3aa: CASRRLQGTDTQYF; CDR3nt: TGTGCCAGTCGGAGACTCCAGGGCACAGATACGCAGTATTTT
v_gene: TRBV6-5; j_gene: TRBJ2-1; d_gene: -; abundance: many; CDR3aa: CASSYSTGMEWEVNEQFF; CDR3nt: TGTGCCAGCAGTTACTCGACGGGTATGGAGTGGGAAGTGAATGAGCAGTTCTTC
v_gene: TRBV20-1; j_gene: TRBJ2-7; d_gene: TRBD1; abundance: few; CDR3aa: CSARPGTGELGEQYF; CDR3nt: TGCAGTGCTAGGCCCGGGACAGGGGAATTGGGCGAGCAGTACTTC
v_gene: TRBV24-1; j_gene: TRBJ2-5; d_gene: TRBD1; abundance: many; CDR3aa: CATTTGSGGRETQYF; CDR3nt: TGTGCCACCACCACCGGGTCAGGGGGCAGAGAGACCCAGTACTTC
v_gene: TRBV7-3; j_gene: TRBJ2-7; d_gene: TRBD1; abundance: -; CDR3aa: CASSSTPGTGSYEQYF; CDR3nt: TGTGCCAGCAGCTCGACGCCCGGGACAGGGTCCTACGAGCAGTACTTC
v_gene: TRBV9; j_gene: TRBJ2-2; d_gene: TRBD2; abundance: many; CDR3aa: CASSTRLAGITGELFF; CDR3nt: TGTGCCAGCAGCACCCGACTAGCGGGTATCACCGGGGAGCTGTTTTTT
v_gene: TRBV5-1; j_gene: TRBJ2-7; d_gene: TRBD2; abundance: -; CDR3aa: CASSSDGGSPYEQYF; CDR3nt: TGCGCCAGCAGCTCTGACGGGGGGTCCCCCTACGAGCAGTACTTC
v_gene: TRBV5-1; j_gene: TRBJ1-5; d_gene: -; abundance: -; CDR3aa: CASSLVSGGNQPQHF; CDR3nt: TGCGCCAGCAGCTTGGTCTCGGGCGGCAATCAGCCCCAGCATTTT
v_gene: TRBV5-1; j_gene: TRBJ2-3; d_gene: -; abundance: few; CDR3aa: CASSLANPSSSTDTQYF; CDR3nt: TGCGCCAGCAGCTTGGCCAACCCATCCTCTAGCACAGATACGCAGTATTTT
v_gene: TRBV4-2; j_gene: TRBJ2-7; d_gene: TRBD2; abundance: -; CDR3aa: CASSQDAAGGGSYEQYF; CDR3nt: TGTGCCAGCAGCCAAGATGCGGCGGGAGGTGGATCCTACGAGCAGTACTTC
v_gene: TRBV20-1; j_gene: TRBJ2-7; d_gene: TRBD2; abundance: few; CDR3aa: CSAQWTSGYEQYF; CDR3nt: TGCAGTGCTCAGTGGACTAGCGGATACGAGCAGTACTTC
v_gene: TRBV7-7; j_gene: TRBJ2-5; d_gene: -; abundance: many; CDR3aa: CASSLDLPGRGETQYF; CDR3nt: TGTGCCAGCAGCTTAGATTTACCGGGAAGGGGAGAGACCCAGTACTTC
v_gene: TRBV12-3/TRBV12-4; j_gene: TRBJ1-2; d_gene: TRBD1; abundance: few; CDR3aa: CASSLGPTGGYYGYTF; CDR3nt: TGTGCCAGCAGTTTAGGACCGACAGGGGGGTACTATGGCTACACCTTC
v_gene: TRBV20-1; j_gene: TRBJ2-1; d_gene: TRBD2; abundance: -; CDR3aa: CSAVTSGRRHEQFF; CDR3nt: TGCAGTGCTGTGACTAGCGGGAGAAGGCATGAGCAGTTCTTC
v_gene: TRBV6-1; j_gene: TRBJ2-7; d_gene: TRBD2; abundance: -; CDR3aa: CASRPTSGGFEQYF; CDR3nt: TGTGCCAGCAGGCCCACTAGCGGAGGCTTCGAGCAGTACTTC
v_gene: TRBV7-2; j_gene: TRBJ2-5; d_gene: -; abundance: few; CDR3aa: CASSRHRALGETQYF; CDR3nt: TGTGCCAGCAGCAGACACAGGGCCCTCGGCGAGACCCAGTACTTC
v_gene: TRBV6-5; j_gene: TRBJ1-4; d_gene: TRBD1; abundance: many; CDR3aa: CASSYWGQVGEKLFF; CDR3nt: TGTGCCAGCAGTTACTGGGGACAGGTCGGAGAAAAACTGTTTTTT
v_gene: TRBV5-1; j_gene: TRBJ2-7; d_gene: TRBD1; abundance: many; CDR3aa: CASRPTGEIGYEQYF; CDR3nt: TGCGCCAGCAGACCGACAGGGGAAATTGGCTACGAGCAGTACTTC
v_gene: TRBV20-1; j_gene: TRBJ2-1; d_gene: TRBD2; abundance: few; CDR3aa: CSARDPHRLALRVYEQFF; CDR3nt: TGCAGTGCTAGAGATCCCCATCGACTAGCCCTAAGGGTCTATGAGCAGTTCTTC
v_gene: TRBV4-1; j_gene: TRBJ2-7; d_gene: -; abundance: few; CDR3aa: CASSQRERSYEQYF; CDR3nt: TGCGCCAGCAGCCAACGGGAGAGGTCCTACGAGCAGTACTTC
v_gene: TRBV7-2; j_gene: TRBJ2-7; d_gene: TRBD1; abundance: few; CDR3aa: CASSLIPGGTGLYEQYF; CDR3nt: TGTGCCAGCAGCTTGATCCCCGGCGGGACAGGGCTCTACGAGCAGTACTTC
v_gene: TRBV3-1; j_gene: TRBJ1-2; d_gene: -; abundance: few; CDR3aa: CASSQEYTVAGYGYTF; CDR3nt: TGTGCCAGCAGCCAAGAATATACAGTGGCCGGCTATGGCTACACCTTC
v_gene: TRBV24-1; j_gene: TRBJ2-7; d_gene: TRBD1; abundance: few; CDR3aa: CATSDFRTGSYEQYF; CDR3nt: TGTGCCACCAGTGATTTTCGGACAGGCAGCTACGAGCAGTACTTC
v_gene: TRBV3-1; j_gene: TRBJ2-2; d_gene: -; abundance: -; CDR3aa: CASSKESDWDTNTGELFF; CDR3nt: TGTGCCAGCAGCAAAGAAAGCGACTGGGATACGAACACCGGGGAGCTGTTTTTT
v_gene: TRBV21-1; j_gene: TRBJ2-7; d_gene: -; abundance: -; CDR3aa: CASSKILGLVAKADHEQYF; CDR3nt: TGTGCCAGCAGCAAAATATTAGGACTTGTCGCGAAAGCCGACCACGAGCAGTACTTC
v_gene: TRBV3-1; j_gene: TRBJ1-4; d_gene: -; abundance: -; CDR3aa: CASSQVVQGEKLFF; CDR3nt: TGTGCCAGCAGCCAAGTGGTACAGGGTGAAAAACTGTTTTTT
v_gene: TRBV20-1; j_gene: TRBJ2-3; d_gene: -; abundance: -; CDR3aa: CGARDGRRFTDTQYF; CDR3nt: TGCGGTGCTAGAGATGGTAGAAGGTTCACAGATACGCAGTATTTT
v_gene: TRBV4-1; j_gene: TRBJ1-1; d_gene: -; abundance: -; CDR3aa: CASSQPPLGFEAFF; CDR3nt: TGCGCCAGCAGCCAACCCCCCCTGGGATTTGAAGCTTTCTTT
v_gene: TRBV2; j_gene: TRBJ2-7; d_gene: -; abundance: -; CDR3aa: CASSEEGAHYEQYF; CDR3nt: TGTGCCAGCAGTGAGGAGGGGGCCCACTACGAGCAGTACTTC
v_gene: TRBV29-1; j_gene: TRBJ2-5; d_gene: TRBD2; abundance: -; CDR3aa: CSVELAGTQETQYF; CDR3nt: TGCAGCGTTGAGCTAGCGGGAACTCAAGAGACCCAGTACTTC
v_gene: TRBV29-1; j_gene: TRBJ2-1; d_gene: -; abundance: few; CDR3aa: CSARPHGIPMIRSSYNEQFF; CDR3nt: TGCAGCGCCCGACCCCACGGGATACCAATGATCAGGAGCTCCTACAATGAGCAGTTCTTC
v_gene: TRBV6-1; j_gene: TRBJ2-2; d_gene: -; abundance: many; CDR3aa: CASSPGRTGGELFF; CDR3nt: TGTGCCAGCAGCCCCGGACGGACCGGCGGGGAGCTGTTTTTT
v_gene: TRBV5-1; j_gene: TRBJ2-2; d_gene: TRBD1; abundance: few; CDR3aa: CASKGLLDRSNTGELFF; CDR3nt: TGCGCCAGCAAGGGGTTGCTGGACAGGTCGAACACCGGGGAGCTGTTTTTT
v_gene: TRBV4-1; j_gene: TRBJ1-6; d_gene: -; abundance: many; CDR3aa: CASSQRQVSSSPLHF; CDR3nt: TGCGCCAGCAGCCAGAGACAGGTATCAAGTTCACCCCTCCACTTT
v_gene: TRBV7-8; j_gene: TRBJ1-5; d_gene: -; abundance: -; CDR3aa: CASSRNRDSNQPQHF; CDR3nt: TGTGCCAGCAGCCGGAACAGGGATAGCAATCAGCCCCAGCATTTT
v_gene: TRBV24-1; j_gene: TRBJ2-2; d_gene: -; abundance: -; CDR3aa: CATSDAGRGQPNTGELFF; CDR3nt: TGTGCCACCAGTGATGCAGGCAGGGGCCAACCGAACACCGGGGAGCTGTTTTTT
v_gene: TRBV5-1; j_gene: TRBJ2-1; d_gene: TRBD1; abundance: few; CDR3aa: CASSTGQGSDEQFF; CDR3nt: TGCGCCAGCAGTACGGGACAGGGGTCCGATGAGCAGTTCTTC
v_gene: TRBV24-1; j_gene: TRBJ1-5; d_gene: -; abundance: few; CDR3aa: CATSEGYSNQPQHF; CDR3nt: TGTGCCACCAGTGAGGGCTATAGCAATCAGCCCCAGCATTTT
v_gene: TRBV20-1; j_gene: TRBJ2-7; d_gene: TRBD2; abundance: -; CDR3aa: CSAHILAGAEQYF; CDR3nt: TGCAGTGCTCATATACTAGCGGGAGCCGAGCAGTACTTC
v_gene: TRBV7-6; j_gene: TRBJ2-2; d_gene: TRBD2; abundance: few; CDR3aa: CASSLGIAGIYTGELFF; CDR3nt: TGTGCCAGCAGCTTAGGGATAGCGGGAATTTACACCGGGGAGCTGTTTTTT
v_gene: TRBV19; j_gene: TRBJ2-1; d_gene: TRBD2; abundance: -; CDR3aa: CASSMPGARLASSYNEQFF; CDR3nt: TGTGCCAGTAGTATGCCCGGGGCCAGACTAGCGTCCTCCTACAATGAGCAGTTCTTC
v_gene: TRBV12-3/TRBV12-4; j_gene: TRBJ2-1; d_gene: TRBD2; abundance: many; CDR3aa: CASSFPWTSGSHNEQFF; CDR3nt: TGTGCCAGCAGTTTCCCTTGGACTAGCGGGAGCCACAATGAGCAGTTCTTC
v_gene: TRBV18; j_gene: TRBJ2-1; d_gene: TRBD2; abundance: few; CDR3aa: CASSPTSGRGPYNEQFF; CDR3nt: TGTGCCAGCTCGCCTACTAGCGGGAGGGGGCCCTACAATGAGCAGTTCTTC
v_gene: TRBV7-9; j_gene: TRBJ2-7; d_gene: -; abundance: few; CDR3aa: CASSKTGNPYEQYF; CDR3nt: TGTGCCAGCAGCAAAACAGGGAACCCCTACGAGCAGTACTTC
v_gene: TRBV12-3/TRBV12-4; j_gene: TRBJ1-4; d_gene: -; abundance: -; CDR3aa: CASSLAGPLTAEKLFF; CDR3nt: TGTGCCAGCAGTTTAGCCGGGCCCCTCACAGCTGAAAAACTGTTTTTT
v_gene: TRBV5-1; j_gene: TRBJ2-7; d_gene: -; abundance: few; CDR3aa: CASSPVGEDNSYEQYF; CDR3nt: TGCGCCAGCAGTCCCGTCGGGGAGGACAATAGCTACGAGCAGTACTTC
v_gene: TRBV29-1; j_gene: TRBJ2-2; d_gene: -; abundance: few; CDR3aa: CSVSRPDSRFYTGELFF; CDR3nt: TGCAGCGTTTCACGGCCGGACAGCCGATTTTATACCGGGGAGCTGTTTTTT
v_gene: TRBV4-1; j_gene: TRBJ2-1; d_gene: TRBD1; abundance: many; CDR3aa: CASSQADRGVGEQFF; CDR3nt: TGCGCCAGCAGCCAAGCGGACAGGGGGGTTGGCGAGCAGTTCTTC
v_gene: TRBV10-3; j_gene: TRBJ2-7; d_gene: -; abundance: few; CDR3aa: CAISVSDYEQYF; CDR3nt: TGTGCCATCAGTGTATCGGACTACGAGCAGTACTTC
v_gene: TRBV4-2; j_gene: TRBJ2-1; d_gene: TRBD2; abundance: few; CDR3aa: CASSQEQTSGLYYNEQFF; CDR3nt: TGTGCCAGCAGCCAAGAACAGACTAGCGGGCTATACTACAATGAGCAGTTCTTC